This TCR beta chain was retrieved from a study of T cells in Graves' hyperthyroidism and ophthalmopathy. Study context: Peripheral blood sampling occurred at initial diagnosis, before any treatment.

The study enrolled patients aged 18 to 65 with newly diagnosed hyperthyroidism of under 2 months' duration. Per germline, CDR1 SGHTA and CDR2 FQGNSA. This CDR3 spans 16 amino acids. The V and J ends lost 0 bases and 0 bases respectively, with 9 bases between them. Whole-study results and caveats: Ophthalmopathy was predicted by the model a median of roughly 6 months ahead of onset. Blood samples included most of the expanded thyroid clonotypes exceeding 0.001.

Amplified regions were TCR beta CDR3 sequences from RNA transcripts. The primer set for the first-round RT-PCR of the TCR CDR3 was HTBI. TCRdb re-called the multiplex PCR reads with MiXCR, one entry per CDR3 protein. The table includes 500,000 to 750,000 distinct CDR3 sequences, approximately 15% detected once. The table lists this clonotype with a few counts. As yet, its antigen is unknown. This sequence was found in a woman in her thirties with Graves' hyperthyroidism. The sequenced material came from blood. The chain couples TRBV7-2 to TRBJ1-5; a possible D gene is TRBD1 (6 bases). The CDR3 spells CASSLAGDNSNQPQHF. CDR3 sequence (DNA): TGTGCCAGCAGCTTAGCAGGGGACAATAGCAATCAGCCCCAGCATTTT.